This note documents a single T cell receptor beta chain sequence. It lacks a known antigen. Base-call qualities are not available, and no considerably larger clone is one nucleotide away. To estimate absolute template abundance from read counts, synthetic TCR analog templates were spiked into each PCR. The immunoSEQ assay was used to amplify TCRbeta CDR3 regions from genomic DNA with bias-controlled V and J gene primers. Rearranged TCRbeta segments were sequenced at approximately 20X coverage. Concerning the study's data processing: Sequencing errors were corrected by clustering, and CDR3s were annotated against IMGT so that V, D and J genes could be assigned. Only productive TCRbeta rearrangements were used in downstream analyses, excluding out-of-frame or stop-codon sequences. Clonality was computed as one minus Shannon entropy normalized by the log of the number of unique productive sequences. Fisher's exact test with Benjamini-Hochberg correction, at a threshold of adjusted p below 0.01, was used to find clones that differed between time points or between blood and tumor. TCRdb took this table from immuneACCESS and kept in-frame rearrangements with V and J called. Such tables lack part of the clones; where checked against another copy, unresolved V genes explain under half of the gap, and the rest is unexplained. D and trimming come from the DNA, and the V and J calls and clone size come from that table. Within this sample are about 76,000 clones, with about 91% of them counted one time only. The leading ten clones occupy 0.87% of the sample.

The entry originates in a study of PD-L1 blockade in urothelial cancer (dated by TCRdb to the late 2010s). Looking at the study overall: All patients started therapy at some point between 2014 and 2016 and received atezolizumab 1,200 mg intravenously every 3 weeks. About 85% of the roughly 29 patients were identified as males with urothelial cancer of bladder origin, and a prior smoking history was reported by 18 of 29 patients. Around 29 patients had pretreatment blood TCR-seq, some 25 had at least one posttreatment blood collection, and some 25 had tumor TCR-seq. Blood samples gave median yields of around 150,000 T cells and approximately 80,000 unique TCRs, along with a median clonality of 0.080. In the same patients, pretreatment tumors underwent whole exome sequencing and RNA sequencing in addition to TCR sequencing. Nine patients reached durable clinical benefit, while 15 to 25 patients did not. Blood samples were analyzed at two time points: 3 weeks after treatment start (second dose) and 6 weeks after treatment start. An ECOG performance status of 0 or 1 was recorded for the patients, and 0 to 3 prior chemotherapy regimens had been received by the patients. Pretreatment tumor samples and matched peripheral blood, collected serially before and after atezolizumab treatment, underwent TCR sequencing. The study was an exploratory multi-omic analysis of somatic, immune and clinical correlates of response to PD-L1 blockade with atezolizumab in urothelial cancer. Durable clinical benefit was defined as progression-free survival longer than 6 months, and TCR features were also tested against progression-free and overall survival. The study at large found these results: At 3 weeks after the start of treatment, tumor-associated TCR clones in peripheral blood had expanded more in patients with durable benefit (n of about 20, p = 0.022). A pretreatment peripheral blood TCR clonality below the median was linked to improved progression-free and overall survival. Because the sample size was small (n ≈ 29) and many of the analyses were exploratory, the results are meant to be hypothesis-generating.

Interpreted using the paper, the time point label stands for: peripheral blood 6 weeks after treatment start. A total of about 31 patients with locally advanced or metastatic urothelial carcinoma, treated at Memorial Sloan Kettering on a trial protocol, made up the cohort. Peripheral blood mononuclear cells were collected pretreatment and during treatment, at between 1 and 8 total time points per patient. The Qiagen DNeasy Blood extraction kit was used to purify genomic DNA from total PBMCs and tumor samples. Collected pretreatment and during treatment, PBMCs were isolated and stored as previously described. CDR1 and CDR2 (MDHEN, SYDVKM) derive from the germline V gene. Cut back by 8 bases and 1 base, the V and J ends lie 17 bases apart. From cysteine to phenylalanine, the CDR3 is 15 amino acids long. Just CDR3 DNA is preserved here, 45 bases in frame from base 1.

The source material was PBMCs, sampled around atezolizumab (anti-PD-L1) treatment. This clonotype was obtained from a woman at least 80 years old with urothelial cancer. The chain is assembled from TRBV28 and TRBJ1-1, and possibly TRBD1, on 5 matching bases. The encoded CDR3 is CASYESGQANTEAFF. The nucleotide sequence is TGTGCCAGCTATGAGTCAGGACAAGCGAACACTGAAGCTTTCTTT.